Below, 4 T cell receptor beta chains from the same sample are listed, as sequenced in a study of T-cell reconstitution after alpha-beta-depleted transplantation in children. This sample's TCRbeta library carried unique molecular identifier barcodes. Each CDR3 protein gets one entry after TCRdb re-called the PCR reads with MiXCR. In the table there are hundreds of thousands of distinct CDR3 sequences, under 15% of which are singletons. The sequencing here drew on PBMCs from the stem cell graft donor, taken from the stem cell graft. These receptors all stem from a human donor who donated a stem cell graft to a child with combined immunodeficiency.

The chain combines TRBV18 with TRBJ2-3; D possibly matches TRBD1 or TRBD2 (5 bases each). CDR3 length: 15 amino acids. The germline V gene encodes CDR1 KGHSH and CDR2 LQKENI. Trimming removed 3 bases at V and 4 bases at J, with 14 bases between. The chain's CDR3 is CASSPRGWDADTQYF. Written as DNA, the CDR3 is TGTGCCAGCTCACCCCGCGGGTGGGACGCAGATACGCAGTATTTT.

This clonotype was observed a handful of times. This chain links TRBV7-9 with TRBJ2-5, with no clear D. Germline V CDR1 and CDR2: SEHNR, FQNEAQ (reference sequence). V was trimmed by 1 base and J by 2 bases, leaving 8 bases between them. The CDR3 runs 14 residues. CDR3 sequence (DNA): TGTGCCAGCAGCTTAGGACGCCCGCAAGAGACCCAGTACTTC. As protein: CASSLGRPQETQYF. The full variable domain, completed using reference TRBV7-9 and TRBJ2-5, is DTGVSQNPRHKITKRGQNVTFRCDPISEHNRLYWYRQTLGQGPEFLTYFQNEAQLEKSRLLSDRFSAERPKGSFSTLEIQRTEQGDSAMYLCASSLGRPQETQYFGPGTRLLVL.

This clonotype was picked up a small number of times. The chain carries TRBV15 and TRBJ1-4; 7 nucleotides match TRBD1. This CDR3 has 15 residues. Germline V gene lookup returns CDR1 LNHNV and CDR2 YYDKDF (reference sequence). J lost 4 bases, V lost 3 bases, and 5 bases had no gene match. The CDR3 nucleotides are TGTGCCACCAGCAGTGGGACAGACCTTAATGAAAAACTGTTTTTT. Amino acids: CATSSGTDLNEKLFF.

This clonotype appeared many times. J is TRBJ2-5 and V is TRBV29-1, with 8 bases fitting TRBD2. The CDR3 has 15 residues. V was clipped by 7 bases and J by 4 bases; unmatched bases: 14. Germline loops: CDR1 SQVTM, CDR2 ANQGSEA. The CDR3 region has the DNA TGCAGCGCCGCGGGGGGCGGGGTAATCGTAGAGACCCAGTACTTC. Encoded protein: CSAAGGGVIVETQYF.